Below are 2 T cell receptor beta chains sequenced from a single sample in a study of T-cell reconstitution after alpha-beta-depleted transplantation in children. TCRbeta library construction was performed incorporating unique molecular identifiers. TCRdb processed the PCR reads anew with MiXCR; each CDR3 protein has one entry. The sample yields 350,000 to 500,000 distinct CDR3 sequences, roughly two fifths seen once. Sequences were derived from PBMCs, sampled before TCRalphabeta/CD19-depleted stem cell transplant. These receptors all stem from a girl aged 2-10 years with aplastic anemia, due to receive a stem cell transplant.

J is TRBJ2-2 and V is TRBV5-1; 7 bases are a match to TRBD1. V lost 4 bases and J lost 2; bases outside the gene matches: 8. This CDR3 contains 16 residues. Germline V gene data show CDR1 as SGHRS and CDR2 as YFSETQ. The CDR3 loop reads CASSRQGEINTGELFF. CDR3 bases: TGCGCCAGCAGCCGACAGGGCGAAATAAACACCGGGGAGCTGTTTTTT.

V is TRBV6-1 and J is TRBJ2-1, with 9 bases fitting TRBD2. CDR3 length equals 17 residues. Trimming cost V 6 bases and J 5 bases; bases outside gene matches: 14. Germline V gives CDR1 MNHNS, CDR2 SASEGT. The chain's CDR3 is CASRKLLAGWGDNEQFF. CDR3 coding DNA: TGTGCCAGCAGGAAACTCCTAGCGGGATGGGGTGACAATGAGCAGTTCTTC.